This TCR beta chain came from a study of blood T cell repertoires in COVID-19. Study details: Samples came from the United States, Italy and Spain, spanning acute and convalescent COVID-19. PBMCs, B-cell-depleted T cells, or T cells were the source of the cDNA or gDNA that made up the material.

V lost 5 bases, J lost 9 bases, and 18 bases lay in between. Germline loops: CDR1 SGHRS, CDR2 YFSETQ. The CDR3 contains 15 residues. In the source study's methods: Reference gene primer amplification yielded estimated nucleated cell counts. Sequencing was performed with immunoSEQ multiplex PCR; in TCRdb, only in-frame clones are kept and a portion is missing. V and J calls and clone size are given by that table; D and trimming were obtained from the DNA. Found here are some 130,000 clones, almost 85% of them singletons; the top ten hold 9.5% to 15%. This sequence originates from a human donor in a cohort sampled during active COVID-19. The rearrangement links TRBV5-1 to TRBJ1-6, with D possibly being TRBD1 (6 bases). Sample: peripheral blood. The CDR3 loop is CASRVGTGMGSPLHF. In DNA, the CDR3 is TGCGCCAGCAGGGTCGGAACAGGGATGGGTTCACCCCTCCACTTT.